This T cell receptor beta chain stems from a study of radiotherapy plus CTLA-4 blockade in lung cancer. Study in general: Objective responses occurred in roughly 20% of patients; about 34% had disease control.

Sequencing used immunoSEQ multiplex PCR; TCRdb keeps in-frame clones, though not all of them. This table has tens of thousands of clones, 80% to 85% appearing once. Per germline, CDR1 SGHVS and CDR2 FQNEAQ. Trimming removed 5 bases from V and 0 bases from J, with 11 bases in between. CDR3 length equals 14 residues. Participants had chemo-refractory metastatic non-small-cell lung cancer and were treated with focal radiation plus ipilimumab CTLA-4 blockade. The sequencing used peripheral blood, collected from a patient treated with radiotherapy plus ipilimumab. The V call is TRBV7-8, the J call TRBJ2-7; D is perhaps TRBD1 or TRBD2 (5 bases each). The clonotype comes from a human donor with non-small cell lung cancer that progressed on radiotherapy plus ipilimumab. The CDR3 DNA reads as TGTGCCAGCAGCACCAGGGACCGCTCCTACGAGCAGTACTTC. Protein product: CASSTRDRSYEQYF.